The rows below give T cell receptor beta chains drawn from one sample of a study of vaccination and CD4 T cells after COVID-19. These receptors' antigens are unknown. TCRdb re-derived calls from the PCR reads in MiXCR, one entry per CDR3 protein. The sample lists about 6,100 distinct CDR3 sequences; just under 50% were seen once. The sequenced material came from CD4+ T cells from blood, cultured in vitro. Source of these receptors: a human donor in good health. Both conserved end residues are part of each CDR3.

TRBV7-6,CASSSPIGPSYNEQFF
TRBV25-1,CASSEPRGSQETQYF
TRBV7-2,CASSLDSGDYGYTF
TRBV7-8,CASRDSTYNEQFF
TRBV24-1,CATSVTGLNEQFF
TRBV2,CASSVLSLLQYF
TRBV6-2/TRBV6-3,CASSYRTGLARNEQFF
TRBV5-4,CASSTQGARGYGYTF
TRBV27,CASLEGGAPGSPLHF
TRBV20-1,CSAKTGLGDYNEQFF
TRBV2,CASSELGVSATDTQYF
TRBV6-1,CASKGEAGGNTIYF
TRBV20-1,CSANRVGRNQPQHF
TRBV2,CASSEARANLYEQYF
TRBV12-3/TRBV12-4,CASSHTGGYTEAFF
TRBV28,CASSLPRGRGRRESPLHF
TRBV27,CASSDLLYGYTF
TRBV20-1,CSARAPGYNEQFF
TRBV5-4,CASSSSGAASYNEQFF